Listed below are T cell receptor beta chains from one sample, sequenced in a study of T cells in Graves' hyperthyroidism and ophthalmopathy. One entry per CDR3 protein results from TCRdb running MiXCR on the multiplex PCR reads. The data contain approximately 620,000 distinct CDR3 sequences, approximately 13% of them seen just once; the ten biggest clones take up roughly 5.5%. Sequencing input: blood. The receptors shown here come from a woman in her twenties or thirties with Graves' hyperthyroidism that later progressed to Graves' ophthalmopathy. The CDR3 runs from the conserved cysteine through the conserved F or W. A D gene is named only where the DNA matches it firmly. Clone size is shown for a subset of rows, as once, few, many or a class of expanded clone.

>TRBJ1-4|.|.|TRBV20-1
CSAPSGRTDNEKLFF
TGCAGTGCTCCCTCCGGGAGGACAGATAATGAAAAACTGTTTTTT
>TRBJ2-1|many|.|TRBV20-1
CSASRLLGNEQFF
TGCAGTGCTAGTAGATTACTGGGGAATGAGCAGTTCTTC
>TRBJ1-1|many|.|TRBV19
CASQVNLNTEAFF
TGTGCCAGTCAGGTTAACCTGAACACTGAAGCTTTCTTT
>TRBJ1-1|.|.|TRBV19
CASSWDIGGGTEAFF
TGTGCCAGTAGTTGGGATATCGGTGGCGGCACTGAAGCTTTCTTT
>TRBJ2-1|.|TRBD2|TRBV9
CAARREGDNEQFF
TGTGCCGCGCGGCGGGAGGGGGACAATGAGCAGTTCTTC
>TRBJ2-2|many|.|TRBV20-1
CSAREEQGLGGELFF
TGCAGTGCTAGAGAGGAACAGGGTCTCGGCGGGGAGCTGTTTTTT
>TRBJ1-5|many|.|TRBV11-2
CASSHITSNQPQHF
TGTGCCAGCAGCCACATAACCAGCAATCAGCCCCAGCATTTT
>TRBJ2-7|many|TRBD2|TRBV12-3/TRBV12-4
CASSPPRGEGEQYF
TGTGCCAGCAGCCCACCGCGAGGGGAGGGGGAGCAGTACTTC
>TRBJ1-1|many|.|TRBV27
CASQSFGNTEAFF
TGTGCCAGCCAAAGCTTTGGAAACACTGAAGCTTTCTTT
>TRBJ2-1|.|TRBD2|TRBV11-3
CASSSGLAGREGGGFF
TGTGCCAGCAGCTCCGGGCTAGCGGGTAGGGAAGGGGGGGGGTTCTTC
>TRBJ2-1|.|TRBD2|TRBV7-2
CASSSSGLAIGQFF
TGTGCCAGCAGCTCTTCGGGACTAGCTATTGGGCAGTTCTTC
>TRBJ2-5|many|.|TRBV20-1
CSAFSWAQETQYF
TGCAGTGCTTTCTCATGGGCCCAAGAGACCCAGTACTTC
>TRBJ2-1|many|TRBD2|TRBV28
CASSPLTSGLYNEQFF
TGTGCCAGCAGCCCTCTGACTAGCGGGCTTTACAATGAGCAGTTCTTC
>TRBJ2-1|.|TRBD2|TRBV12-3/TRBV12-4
CASSQGTSVENEQFF
TGTGCCAGCAGTCAAGGGACTAGCGTGGAAAATGAGCAGTTCTTC
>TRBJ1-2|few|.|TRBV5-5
CASSLGGAFNYGYTF
TGTGCCAGCAGCTTGGGAGGGGCCTTCAACTATGGCTACACCTTC
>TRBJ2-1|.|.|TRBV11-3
CASSLDQRPVSSYNEQFF
TGTGCCAGCAGCTTAGATCAACGGCCGGTTAGCTCCTACAATGAGCAGTTCTTC
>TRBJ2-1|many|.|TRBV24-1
CATSDPGSANEQFF
TGTGCCACCAGTGACCCGGGTTCGGCCAATGAGCAGTTCTTC
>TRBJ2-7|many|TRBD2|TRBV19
CASSGLAETYEQYF
TGTGCCAGTAGCGGACTAGCGGAGACCTACGAGCAGTACTTC
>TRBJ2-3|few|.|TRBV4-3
CASSQDRRGQDTQYF
TGCGCCAGCAGCCAAGATCGGAGGGGGCAAGATACGCAGTATTTT
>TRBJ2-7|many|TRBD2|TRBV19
CASRGLAGGQFYEQYF
TGTGCCAGTAGAGGTCTAGCGGGAGGACAATTTTACGAGCAGTACTTC
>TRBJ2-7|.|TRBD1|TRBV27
CASRSPTGDYEQYF
TGTGCCAGCAGATCCCCGACAGGGGACTACGAGCAGTACTTC
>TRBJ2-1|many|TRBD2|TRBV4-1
CASSQEKGGPNNEQFF
TGCGCCAGCAGCCAAGAAAAGGGAGGGCCGAATAATGAGCAGTTCTTC
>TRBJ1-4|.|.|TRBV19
CASSTSRASDEKLFF
TGTGCCAGTAGTACCTCCAGGGCTAGCGATGAAAAACTGTTTTTT
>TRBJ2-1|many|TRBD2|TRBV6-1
CASSDRTSRDNEQFF
TGTGCCAGCAGTGACAGGACTAGCCGAGACAATGAGCAGTTCTTC
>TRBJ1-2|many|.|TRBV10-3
CAISFPSTSTTFNYGYTF
TGTGCCATCAGTTTTCCCTCGACATCGACAACGTTTAACTATGGCTACACCTTC
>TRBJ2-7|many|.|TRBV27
CASSLVGTSYEQYF
TGTGCCAGCAGTTTGGTGGGGACCTCCTACGAGCAGTACTTC
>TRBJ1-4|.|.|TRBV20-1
CSASTGTRGLREKLFF
TGCAGTGCTAGCACCGGGACACGTGGATTAAGGGAAAAACTGTTTTTT